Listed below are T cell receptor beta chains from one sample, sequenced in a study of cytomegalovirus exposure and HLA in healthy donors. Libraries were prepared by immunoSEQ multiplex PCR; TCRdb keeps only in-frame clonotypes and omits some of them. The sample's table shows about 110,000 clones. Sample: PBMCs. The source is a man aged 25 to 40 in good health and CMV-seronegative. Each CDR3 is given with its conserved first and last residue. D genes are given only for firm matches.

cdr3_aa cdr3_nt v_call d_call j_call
CASSSRQGLKLFF TGTGCCAGCAGCTCCAGACAGGGGCTAAAACTGTTTTTT TRBV7-8 TRBD1 TRBJ1-4
CASSLVPGGDTGELFF TGTGCCAGCAGCTTAGTACCGGGGGGGGACACCGGGGAGCTGTTTTTT TRBV7-2 TRBD2 TRBJ2-2
CASSLVQGAQQPQHF TGTGCCAGCAGCTTGGTTCAGGGGGCCCAGCAGCCCCAGCATTTT TRBV7-2 TRBD1 TRBJ1-5
CASSPAGNTIYF TGTGCCAGCAGTCCCGCTGGAAACACCATATATTTT TRBV6-5 - TRBJ1-3
CASSHLGGVTYEQYF TGTGCCAGCAGCCACCTCGGGGGGGTGACCTACGAGCAGTACTTC TRBV14 TRBD2 TRBJ2-7
CASSGTPTGDEQFF TGCGCCAGCAGTGGAACCCCAACGGGGGATGAGCAGTTCTTC TRBV5-1 - TRBJ2-1
CASSPQAKETQYF TGTGCCAGCTCACCACAAGCGAAAGAGACCCAGTACTTC TRBV18 - TRBJ2-5
CASSLGGRWRDSYNEQFF TGTGCCAGCAGCTTAGGCGGCCGCTGGCGGGACTCCTACAATGAGCAGTTCTTC TRBV7-2 - TRBJ2-1
CASSLSGLTSSGNTIYF TGTGCCAGCAGCTTAAGTGGTTTAACAAGCTCTGGAAACACCATATATTTT TRBV7-9 - TRBJ1-3
CSVVSGGTTYNEQFF TGCAGCGTTGTTTCGGGGGGGACGACCTACAATGAGCAGTTCTTC TRBV29-1 TRBD2 TRBJ2-1
CASSVVPSGGAGEQYF TGTGCCAGCAGCGTAGTACCTAGCGGGGGGGCAGGGGAGCAGTACTTC TRBV9 TRBD2 TRBJ2-7
CASSDGTYQDNEQFF TGTGCCAGCAGCGATGGGACTTATCAAGACAATGAGCAGTTCTTC TRBV9 - TRBJ2-1
CATSRDRKPSYEQYF TGTGCCACCAGCAGAGACAGAAAGCCTAGCTACGAGCAGTACTTC TRBV15 - TRBJ2-7
CASSRSTYGYTF TGTGCCAGCAGCAGGAGCACCTATGGCTACACCTTC TRBV5-6 - TRBJ1-2
CASLAGPYNEQFF TGTGCCAGTTTAGCGGGCCCGTACAATGAGCAGTTCTTC TRBV19 TRBD2 TRBJ2-1
CASSWGGGRVTDTQYF TGTGCCAGCAGCTGGGGAGGCGGCCGGGTCACAGATACGCAGTATTTT TRBV21-1 - TRBJ2-3
CASSSRGGYAEKLFF TGTGCCAGCAGCTCCCGGGGGGGGTATGCTGAAAAACTGTTTTTT TRBV7-2 - TRBJ1-4
CASSKDINMNTEAFF TGCGCCAGCAGCAAGGACATCAACATGAACACTGAAGCTTTCTTT TRBV5-1 - TRBJ1-1
CASSTGTPNSPLHF TGTGCCAGTAGTACCGGGACACCTAATTCACCCCTCCACTTT TRBV19 - TRBJ1-6
CASGQGEQPQHF TGTGCCAGCGGGCAGGGGGAACAGCCCCAGCATTTT TRBV6-5 TRBD1 TRBJ1-5
CASSPGNTEAFF TGTGCCAGCAGCCCAGGGAACACTGAAGCTTTCTTT TRBV5-4 - TRBJ1-1
CASSLGSLVQETQYF TGTGCCAGCAGCTTAGGTAGCCTTGTTCAAGAGACCCAGTACTTC TRBV7-2 - TRBJ2-5
CASSSPPGGSDEQFF TGTGCCAGCAGCTCCCCCCCCGGGGGGAGCGATGAGCAGTTCTTC TRBV5-6 TRBD2 TRBJ2-1
CASSQGQGNTEAFF TGCGCCAGCAGCCAAGGCCAGGGGAACACTGAAGCTTTCTTT TRBV4-1 - TRBJ1-1
CASSPPGGPYEQYF TGTGCCAGCAGCCCTCCGGGGGGCCCCTACGAGCAGTACTTC TRBV7-8 - TRBJ2-7
CASSLARASGYYEQYF TGTGCCAGCAGCTTAGCGAGGGCTAGCGGGTACTACGAGCAGTACTTC TRBV7-2 TRBD2 TRBJ2-7
CASSPRGLEAFF TGTGCCAGCAGCCCCAGGGGGCTTGAAGCTTTCTTT TRBV6-5 TRBD1 TRBJ1-1
CASSLGQGHYGYTF TGTGCCAGCAGCTTAGGACAGGGGCACTATGGCTACACCTTC TRBV7-9 TRBD1 TRBJ1-2
CASSLDNFYEQYF TGTGCCAGCAGCTTAGACAACTTCTACGAGCAGTACTTC TRBV11-3 - TRBJ2-7
CASSEASGGTQYF TGTGCCAGCAGTGAAGCTAGCGGGGGGACGCAGTATTTT TRBV6-4 TRBD2 TRBJ2-3
CASSEYGAGGDAFF TGTGCCAGCAGTGAATATGGGGCCGGGGGAGATGCTTTCTTT TRBV6-5 - TRBJ1-1
CASSLWSGASGYTF TGTGCCAGCAGTTTATGGTCAGGGGCGTCGGGCTACACCTTC TRBV27 - TRBJ1-2
CASRRDRGPLHEQFF TGTGCCAGCAGAAGGGACAGGGGGCCTTTGCATGAGCAGTTCTTC TRBV7-3 TRBD1 TRBJ2-1
CASSSGQGVGTQYF TGTGCCAGCAGTTCGGGACAGGGAGTCGGTACGCAGTATTTT TRBV6-5 TRBD1 TRBJ2-3
CASRGGGSGAFF TGTGCCAGCCGCGGGGGCGGTAGCGGAGCTTTCTTT TRBV6-5 - TRBJ1-1
CATSGRTSGGPYNEQFF TGTGCCACCAGCGGTAGGACTAGCGGGGGGCCTTACAATGAGCAGTTCTTC TRBV15 TRBD2 TRBJ2-1
CASSYMLAGDTQYF TGTGCCAGCAGTTATATGCTAGCGGGGGATACGCAGTATTTT TRBV2 TRBD2 TRBJ2-3
CASSLTQGPLTYYGYTF TGTGCCAGCAGCTTAACACAGGGTCCGCTTACATATTATGGCTACACCTTC TRBV5-6 - TRBJ1-2
CASRRGGQAYTDTQYF TGTGCCAGCAGACGGGGGGGGCAGGCGTACACAGATACGCAGTATTTT TRBV7-2 TRBD2 TRBJ2-3
CASSEDGRGETQYF TGTGCCAGCAGTGAAGACGGCAGGGGAGAGACCCAGTACTTC TRBV2 - TRBJ2-5
CASSGGQEQPQHF TGTGCCAGCAGCGGAGGACAGGAACAGCCCCAGCATTTT TRBV6-1 TRBD1 TRBJ1-5
CASSLTAANLYNEQFF TGTGCCAGCAGCTTGACGGCGGCCAACCTTTACAATGAGCAGTTCTTC TRBV5-6 - TRBJ2-1